This T cell receptor (beta chain) was obtained from a study of T cell responses to AZD1222 COVID-19 vaccine. Study results and limitations: Donors skewed white British and female; clonal diversity was possibly underestimated. Seropositive AZD1222 recipients at baseline numbered only 6 or 7.

Turning to this clone: Its antigen remains unknown.

Clones were sequenced by immunoSEQ multiplex PCR, and TCRdb holds only the in-frame ones, with some missing. Of about 130,000 clones in the sample, roughly 90% were seen once. V lost 0 bases and J 0 bases, leaving 6 bases between the germline ends. Germline CDR1 reads PRHDT; CDR2 reads FYEKMQ (reference sequence). CDR3 length equals 15 residues. The receptor's source is an adult in good health. The sample in question was peripheral blood, obtained on day 0 of AZD1222 vaccination. The V and J genes are TRBV13 and TRBJ1-3; D is undetermined. The CDR3 region is CASSLGRNSGNTIYF. The CDR3 DNA sequence: TGTGCCAGCAGCTTAGGCCGTAACTCTGGAAACACCATATATTTT.